The 27 T cell receptor beta chains reported below all come from one sample, sequenced in a study of blood T cell repertoires in COVID-19. Clones were sequenced by immunoSEQ multiplex PCR, and TCRdb holds only the in-frame ones, with some missing. The sample holds about 270,000 clones, around 81% seen once. Sequenced input: peripheral blood. These receptors came from a woman between 45 and 65 years old with active or convalescent COVID-19.

The chain carries TRBV4-2 and TRBJ1-3, with 8 bases identical to TRBD1. CDR1 is LGHNA and CDR2 is YNFKEQ in the germline V gene. V trimming: 2 bases; J trimming: 4 bases; junction bases outside the gene matches: 4. This CDR3 region has 15 residues. CDR3 loop: CASSQRQGFGNTIYF. As DNA, the CDR3 is TGTGCCAGCAGCCAACGACAGGGGTTCGGAAACACCATATATTTT.

The V gene is TRBV7-8, the J gene TRBJ1-1, with no clear D. The CDR3 loop spans 12 amino acids. Germline loops: CDR1 SGHVS, CDR2 FQNEAQ. Trimming pared 5 bases from V and 5 bases from J, leaving 9 bases between. The CDR3 nucleotides read TGTGCCAGCAGCCACCGGGGTACTGAAGCTTTCTTT. Amino acid sequence: CASSHRGTEAFF.

There are a few counts of this clone. The V gene is TRBV6-5, the J gene TRBJ1-4; D unclear. The CDR3 contains 12 residues. Germline CDR1 reads MNHEY; CDR2 reads SVGAGI. Trimming took 6 bases from V and 8 from J, leaving 10 bases between them. CDR3 loop: CASSAGSEKLFF. The CDR3 DNA reads as TGTGCCAGCAGCGCCGGGTCAGAAAAACTGTTTTTT.

The V gene is TRBV19, the J gene TRBJ2-3; a possible D gene is TRBD1 (6 bases). This CDR3 is 14 amino acids long. Trimming pared 5 bases from V and 3 bases from J, leaving 12 bases between. Germline loops: CDR1 LNHDA, CDR2 SQIVND (reference sequence). The CDR3 reads CASSHPGQTDTQYF. The DNA of the CDR3 is TGTGCCAGTAGTCACCCGGGACAAACAGATACGCAGTATTTT.

The chain employs TRBV7-2 and TRBJ2-7; 7 bases fit TRBD1. The CDR3 extends over 12 amino acids. The germline CDR1 and CDR2 sequences are SGHTA and FQGNSA. Trimming took 6 bases from V and 4 from J; bases not matched to a gene: 3. CDR3 bases: TGTGCCAGCAGTTCGACAGGGTACGAGCAGTACTTC. Amino acid sequence: CASSSTGYEQYF.

In this sample, this clone turned up a few times. V is TRBV29-1 and J is TRBJ2-2; 10 positions agree with TRBD2. Looked up from germline, CDR1 is SQVTM and CDR2 is ANQGSEA. With V trimmed by 6 bases and J by 2 bases, 12 bases remained unmatched. This CDR3 has 17 amino acids. The CDR3 DNA reads TGCAGCGTGGGGGGTAGTAGCGGGAGGCCCAACACCGGGGAGCTGTTTTTT. As protein: CSVGGSSGRPNTGELFF.

The rearrangement links TRBV10-3 to TRBJ2-7, with 7 bases identical to TRBD1. Germline V gene data show CDR1 as ENHRY and CDR2 as SYGVKD. The CDR3 runs to 13 residues. J was trimmed by 8 bases and V by 4 bases; bases with no gene match: 8. CDR3 residues: CAISAGQPPQQYF. CDR3 DNA sequence: TGTGCCATCAGTGCGGGACAGCCGCCTCAGCAGTACTTC.

J is TRBJ2-4 and V is TRBV5-6; D may be TRBD2 (5 bases). Germline loops: CDR1 SGHDT, CDR2 YYEEEE. The ends were cut back, 2 bases at V and 3 bases at J, with 9 bases in the middle. This CDR3 spans 14 amino acids. CDR3 nucleotide sequence: TGTGCCAGCAGCTTCCGGGGAAGCAAAAACATTCAGTACTTC. Translating gives CASSFRGSKNIQYF.

This chain connects TRBV19 to TRBJ2-1; D is undetermined. This CDR3 is 16 amino acids long. Per germline, CDR1 LNHDA and CDR2 SQIVND (reference sequence). V lost 2 bases and J 0 bases, leaving 11 bases between the germline ends. The CDR3, as DNA: TGTGCCAGTAGTATAAGGCAGGCCAACTCCTACAATGAGCAGTTCTTC. Its translation is CASSIRQANSYNEQFF.

The chain carries TRBV15 and TRBJ2-5; 15 nucleotides line up with TRBD2. The ends lost 1 base at V and 5 bases at J; junction bases unmatched: 5. CDR1 and CDR2 from the germline V gene are LNHNV and YYDKDF (reference sequence). The CDR3 is 17 amino acids. CDR3 residues: CATSRVTGLAGGETQYF. CDR3 DNA sequence: TGTGCCACCAGCAGAGTGACAGGACTAGCGGGAGGGGAGACCCAGTACTTC.

V usage is TRBV7-9 and J usage is TRBJ2-7; TRBD1 aligns across 10 bases. CDR1 and CDR2 (germline): SEHNR, FQNEAQ (reference sequence). The CDR3 sequence is 15 residues long. Trimming took 3 bases from V and 5 from J; bases not matched to a gene: 7. The CDR3 region is CASSFRDRGRDEQYF. In DNA form, the CDR3 reads TGTGCCAGCAGCTTCCGGGACAGGGGAAGAGACGAGCAGTACTTC.

Written as DNA, the CDR3 is TGCGCCAGCAGCTTGGGGAGTTCTGGGGCCAACGTCCTGACTTTC. Protein: CASSLGSSGANVLTF. V and J are TRBV5-1 and TRBJ2-6; D remains ambiguous. The CDR3 contains 15 residues. The germline V gene has CDR1 SGHRS and CDR2 YFSETQ. V dropped 0 bases and J dropped 1 base, with 5 bases sitting between them.

This clone came up once. The chain carries TRBV5-5 and TRBJ2-7; the D gene is possibly TRBD1 (5 bases). The CDR3 is made up of 15 amino acids. Per germline, CDR1 SGHKS and CDR2 YYEKEE (reference sequence). Between the trimmed V and J ends, which lost 2 bases and 3 bases, there was a span of 15 bases. The CDR3 nucleotides read TGTGCCAGCAGCTTCGGTCAGGGAAGAGGCTACGAGCAGTACTTC. Translation: CASSFGQGRGYEQYF.

V gene TRBV28 combines with J gene TRBJ2-7; 9 bases are a match to TRBD2. CDR1 MDHEN and CDR2 SYDVKM come from the germline V gene. The CDR3 length is 18 residues. V lost 5 bases and J lost 0; bases outside the gene matches: 14. The CDR3 protein is CASSDRSLTSGFSYEQYF. As DNA, the CDR3 is TGTGCCAGCAGTGACAGGTCCTTAACTAGCGGGTTCTCCTACGAGCAGTACTTC.

The chain joins TRBV28 to TRBJ2-3, with 14 bases aligning to TRBD2. Germline V gives CDR1 MDHEN, CDR2 SYDVKM. The CDR3 covers 16 residues. V lost 6 bases, J lost 5 bases, and 7 bases stayed unmatched. The CDR3 protein is CASRPTGLAGGDTQYF. CDR3 DNA: TGTGCCAGCAGGCCGACCGGACTAGCGGGAGGAGATACGCAGTATTTT.

The chain joins TRBV6-2 or TRBV6-3 to TRBJ2-7; D not certain. Germline V lookup: CDR1 MNHEY, CDR2 SVGEGT. This CDR3 has 14 residues. Trimming shortened V by 2 bases and J by 0 bases, and 8 bases separated the two germline ends. CDR3 in amino acids: CASSYSRISYEQYF. The CDR3 coding sequence is TGTGCCAGCAGTTACAGTAGAATCTCCTACGAGCAGTACTTC.

The chain has TRBV5-4 and TRBJ2-1, with 9 bases aligning to TRBD2. This CDR3 contains 18 residues. J was trimmed by 0 bases and V by 0 bases; bases with no gene match: 7. Germline lookup yields CDR1 SGHNT and CDR2 YYREEE (reference sequence). The CDR3 loop reads CASSLEGASGASYNEQFF. The CDR3 bases are TGTGCCAGCAGCTTGGAAGGGGCTAGCGGGGCCTCCTACAATGAGCAGTTCTTC.

CDR3 sequence reads: CASIGTESMNTEAFF. The CDR3 region has the DNA TGTGCCTCTATCGGAACAGAGAGTATGAACACTGAAGCTTTCTTT. This chain uses TRBV28 with TRBJ1-1, with D uncertain. Germline lookup yields CDR1 MDHEN and CDR2 SYDVKM. The CDR3 contains 15 residues. Trimming removed 11 bases at V and 0 bases at J, with 19 bases between.

The V gene is TRBV18, the J gene TRBJ1-6, with D perhaps matching TRBD1 (6 bases). Looked up from germline, CDR1 is KGHSH and CDR2 is LQKENI. V dropped 5 bases and J dropped 8 bases, with 13 bases sitting between them. The CDR3 extends over 14 amino acids. The CDR3 DNA sequence: TGTGCCAGCTCAACACAGGGAGAGGATTCACCCCTCCACTTT. Its translation is CASSTQGEDSPLHF.

V usage is TRBV28 and J usage is TRBJ1-2; perhaps TRBD1 as D (5 bases). CDR3 size: 14 residues. Germline V gene data show CDR1 as MDHEN and CDR2 as SYDVKM. The V gene lost 7 bases and the J gene lost 3 bases, with 15 bases spanning the gap. CDR3 amino acids: CASIRGRGDYGYTF. The CDR3 coding sequence is TGTGCCAGCATTAGGGGACGGGGGGACTATGGCTACACCTTC.

The gene calls are TRBV7-9 and TRBJ1-5, with a tentative D call TRBD1 (5 bases). The germline CDR1 and CDR2 sequences are SEHNR and FQNEAQ (reference sequence). The CDR3 has 14 amino acids. Trimming stripped 3 bases from V and 7 bases from J, with 13 bases between. The CDR3 nucleotides are TGTGCCAGCAGCTTGGCGGGAGGGACCCAGCCCCAGCATTTT. It specifies CASSLAGGTQPQHF.

This rearrangement joins TRBV11-2 to TRBJ2-3, with 9 positions matching TRBD2. J was trimmed by 3 bases and V by 6 bases; bases with no gene match: 7. Germline V gene lookup returns CDR1 SGHAT and CDR2 FQNNGV. The CDR3 spans 15 residues. The chain's CDR3 is CASSGAGGVTDTQYF. The CDR3 DNA reads as TGTGCCAGCAGTGGAGCGGGAGGCGTGACAGATACGCAGTATTTT. Full variable domain (remainder filled in from reference TRBV11-2 and TRBJ2-3): EAGVAQSPRYKIIEKRQSVAFWCNPISGHATLYWYQQILGQGPKLLIQFQNNGVVDDSQLPKDRFSAERLKGVDSTLKIQPAKLEDSAVYLCASSGAGGVTDTQYFGPGTRLTVL.

The CDR3 DNA is TGCGCCAGCAGGGCGACTCCCCTTAGCACAGATACGCAGTATTTT. Protein product: CASRATPLSTDTQYF. The chain uses TRBV5-1 and TRBJ2-3; D unclear. Trimming removed 5 bases at V and 0 bases at J, with 13 bases between. The CDR3 consists of 15 residues. Germline lookup yields CDR1 SGHRS and CDR2 YFSETQ. The whole variable domain, filled in from reference TRBV5-1 and TRBJ2-3, reads KAGVTQTPRYLIKTRGQQVTLSCSPISGHRSVSWYQQTPGQGLQFLFEYFSETQRNKGNFPGRFSGRQFSNSRSEMNVSTLELGDSALYLCASRATPLSTDTQYFGPGTRLTVL.

The chain couples TRBV7-2 to TRBJ1-1, with D maybe TRBD1 (5 bases). Trimming stripped 3 bases from V and 2 bases from J, with 13 bases between. Germline values: CDR1 SGHTA, CDR2 FQGNSA. CDR3 length: 15 amino acids. This CDR3 is CASSLGPGVNTEAFF. DNA of the CDR3: TGTGCCAGCAGCTTGGGGCCGGGGGTAAACACTGAAGCTTTCTTT.

The genes are TRBV9 and TRBJ2-7; D perhaps matches TRBD2 (6 bases). V was shortened by 0 bases and J by 5 bases, with 15 bases between the two germline ends. CDR3 length: 15 amino acids. Germline V gives CDR1 SGDLS, CDR2 YYNGEE. The CDR3, as DNA: TGTGCCAGCAGCGTAGGCGGGGTTGCAGGCGACGAGCAGTACTTC. Translated, it gives CASSVGGVAGDEQYF.

J is TRBJ1-1 and V is TRBV7-5; the listed D gene, TRBD1, was not tested against the DNA. TRBV7-5 is classified as a pseudogene. The CDR3 covers 15 residues. The CDR3 DNA follows: TGTGTCATAAAGCGGGGACAGGGGGCGAACACTGAAGCTTTCTTT. Its translation: CVIKRGQGANTEAFF.

The V call is TRBV27, the J call TRBJ1-4; TRBD1 matches 7 bases. Germline CDR1 reads MNHEY; CDR2 reads SMNVEV (reference sequence). The junction had 13 bases not matched to a gene; V was cut back by 3 bases and J by 15 bases. The CDR3 has 14 amino acids. CDR3 sequence: CASSFRQGSQGVFF. CDR3 sequence (DNA): TGTGCCAGCAGTTTTCGACAGGGTTCTCAAGGGGTGTTTTTT.